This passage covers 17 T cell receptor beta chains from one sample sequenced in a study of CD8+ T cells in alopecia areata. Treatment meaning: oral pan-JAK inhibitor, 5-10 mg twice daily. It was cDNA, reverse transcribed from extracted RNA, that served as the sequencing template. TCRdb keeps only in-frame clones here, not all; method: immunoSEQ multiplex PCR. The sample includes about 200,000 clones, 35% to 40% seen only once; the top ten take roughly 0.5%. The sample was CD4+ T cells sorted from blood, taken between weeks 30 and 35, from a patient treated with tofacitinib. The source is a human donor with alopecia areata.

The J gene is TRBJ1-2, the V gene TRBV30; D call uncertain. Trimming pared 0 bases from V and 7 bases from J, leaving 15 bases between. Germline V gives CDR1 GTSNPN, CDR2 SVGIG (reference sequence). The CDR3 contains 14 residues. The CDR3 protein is CAWSVRSALSGYTF. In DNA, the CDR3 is TGTGCCTGGAGTGTACGGTCGGCATTAAGTGGCTACACCTTC.

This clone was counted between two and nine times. This chain's CDR3 is CASSSRDRGGIEQYF. For the CDR3, the DNA is TGTGCCAGCAGCTCACGGGACAGGGGTGGCATCGAGCAGTACTTC. This chain links TRBV7-9 with TRBJ2-7, with 10 bases aligning to TRBD1. Trimming at V came to 4 bases and at J to 6 bases, leaving 9 bases not matched to a gene. This CDR3 is built from 15 residues. The germline CDR1 and CDR2 sequences are SEHNR and FQNEAQ (reference sequence).

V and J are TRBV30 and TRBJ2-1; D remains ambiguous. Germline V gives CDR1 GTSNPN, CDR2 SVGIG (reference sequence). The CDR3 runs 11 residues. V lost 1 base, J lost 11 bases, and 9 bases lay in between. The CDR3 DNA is TGTGCCTGGAGTGAGGCCACAAAGCAGTTCTTC. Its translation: CAWSEATKQFF.

The CDR3 nucleotides read TGTGCCTGGAGTTACTCGGGGATGACCAACTCCTACAATGAGCAGTTCTTC. It encodes CAWSYSGMTNSYNEQFF. The chain is built from TRBV30 and TRBJ2-1, with D tentatively TRBD2 (5 bases). Germline CDR1 and CDR2: GTSNPN and SVGIG (reference sequence). The CDR3 has 17 residues. Trimming pared 2 bases from V and 0 bases from J, leaving 17 bases between.

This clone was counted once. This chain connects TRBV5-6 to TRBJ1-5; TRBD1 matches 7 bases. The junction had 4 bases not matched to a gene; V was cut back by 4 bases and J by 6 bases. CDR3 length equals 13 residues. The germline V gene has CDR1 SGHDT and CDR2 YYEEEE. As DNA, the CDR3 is TGTGCCAGCAGCGTAACAGGGGCTCAGCCCCAGCATTTT. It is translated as CASSVTGAQPQHF.

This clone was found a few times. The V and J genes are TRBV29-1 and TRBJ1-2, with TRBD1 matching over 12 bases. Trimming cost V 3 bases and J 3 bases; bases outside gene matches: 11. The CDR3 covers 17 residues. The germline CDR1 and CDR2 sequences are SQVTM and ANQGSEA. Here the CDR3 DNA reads TGCAGCGTTGATTGGGGACAGGGGGCCCCTAGTGACTATGGCTACACCTTC. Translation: CSVDWGQGAPSDYGYTF.

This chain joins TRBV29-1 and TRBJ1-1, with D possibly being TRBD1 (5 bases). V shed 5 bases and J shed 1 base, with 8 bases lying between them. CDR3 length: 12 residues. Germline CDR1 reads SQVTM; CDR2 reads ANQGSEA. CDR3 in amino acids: CSVQTANTEAFF. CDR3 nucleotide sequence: TGCAGCGTTCAGACAGCGAACACTGAAGCTTTCTTT.

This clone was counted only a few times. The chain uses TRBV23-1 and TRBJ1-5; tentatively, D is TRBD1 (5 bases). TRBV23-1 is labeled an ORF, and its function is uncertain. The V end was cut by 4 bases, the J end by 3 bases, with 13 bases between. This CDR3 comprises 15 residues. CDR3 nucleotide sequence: TGCGCCAGCAGTCCCAGGGCGTCCGACAATCAGCCCCAGCATTTT. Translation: CASSPRASDNQPQHF.

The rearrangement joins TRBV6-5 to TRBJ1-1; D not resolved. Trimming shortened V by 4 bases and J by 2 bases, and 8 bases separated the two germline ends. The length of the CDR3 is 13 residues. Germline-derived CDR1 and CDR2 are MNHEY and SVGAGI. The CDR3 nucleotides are TGTGCCAGCAGTTTTAGATTAAACACTGAAGCTTTCTTT. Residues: CASSFRLNTEAFF.

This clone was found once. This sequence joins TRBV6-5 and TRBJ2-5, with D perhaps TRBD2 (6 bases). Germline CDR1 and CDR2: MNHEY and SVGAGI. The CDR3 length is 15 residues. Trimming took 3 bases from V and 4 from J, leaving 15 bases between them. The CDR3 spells CASSYGGRPRETQYF. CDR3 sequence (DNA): TGTGCCAGCAGTTATGGTGGGAGGCCCAGAGAGACCCAGTACTTC.

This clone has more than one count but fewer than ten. The CDR3 sequence is CASSQGRGHQSYEQYF. The CDR3 region has the DNA TGTGCCAGCAGCCAAGGTCGGGGACACCAATCCTACGAGCAGTACTTC. The gene calls are TRBV14 and TRBJ2-7; D perhaps matches TRBD1 (6 bases). The CDR3 covers 16 residues. Trimming shortened V by 1 base and J by 1 base, and 14 bases separated the two germline ends. Looked up from germline, CDR1 is SGHDN and CDR2 is FVKESK.

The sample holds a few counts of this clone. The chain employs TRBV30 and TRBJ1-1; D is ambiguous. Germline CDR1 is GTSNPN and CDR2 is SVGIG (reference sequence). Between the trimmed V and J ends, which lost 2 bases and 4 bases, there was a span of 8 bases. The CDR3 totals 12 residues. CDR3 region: CAWSSQFTEAFF. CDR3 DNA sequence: TGTGCCTGGAGTTCTCAGTTCACTGAAGCTTTCTTT.

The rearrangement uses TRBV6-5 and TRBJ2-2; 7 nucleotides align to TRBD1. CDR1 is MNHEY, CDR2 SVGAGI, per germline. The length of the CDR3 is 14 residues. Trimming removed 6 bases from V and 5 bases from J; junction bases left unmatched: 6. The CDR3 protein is CASRPGQITGELFF. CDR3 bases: TGTGCCAGCAGGCCGGGACAGATAACCGGGGAGCTGTTTTTT.

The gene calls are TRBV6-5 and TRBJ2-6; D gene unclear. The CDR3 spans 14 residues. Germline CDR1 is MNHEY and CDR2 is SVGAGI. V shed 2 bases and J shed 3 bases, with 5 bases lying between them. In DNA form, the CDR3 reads TGTGCCAGCAGTTACAGGTTTGGGGCCAACGTCCTGACTTTC. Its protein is CASSYRFGANVLTF.

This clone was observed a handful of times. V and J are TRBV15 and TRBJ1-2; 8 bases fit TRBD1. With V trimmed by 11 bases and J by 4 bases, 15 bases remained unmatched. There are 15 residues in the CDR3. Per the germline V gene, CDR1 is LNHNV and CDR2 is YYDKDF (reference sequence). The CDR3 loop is CALAARTGMIYGYTF. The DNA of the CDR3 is TGTGCCCTCGCAGCAAGGACAGGGATGATCTATGGCTACACCTTC. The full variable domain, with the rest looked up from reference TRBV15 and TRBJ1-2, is DAMVIQNPRYQVTQFGKPVTLSCSQTLNHNVMYWYQQKSSQAPKLLFHYYDKDFNNEADTPDNFQSRRPNTSFCFLDIRSPGLGDTAMYLCALAARTGMIYGYTFGSGTRLTVV.

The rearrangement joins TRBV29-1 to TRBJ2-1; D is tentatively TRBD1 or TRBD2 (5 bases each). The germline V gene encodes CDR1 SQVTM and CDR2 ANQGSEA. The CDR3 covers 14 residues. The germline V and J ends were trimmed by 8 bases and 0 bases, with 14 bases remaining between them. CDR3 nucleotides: TGCAGCTATAATCCGGGGCCCTCCTACAATGAGCAGTTCTTC. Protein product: CSYNPGPSYNEQFF.

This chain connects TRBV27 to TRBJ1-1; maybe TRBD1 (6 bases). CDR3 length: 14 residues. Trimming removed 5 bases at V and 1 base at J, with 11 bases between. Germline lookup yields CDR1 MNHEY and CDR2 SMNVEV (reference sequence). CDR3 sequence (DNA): TGTGCCAGCAGTCCACAGACAGGGAACACTGAAGCTTTCTTT. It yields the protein CASSPQTGNTEAFF.